This is a list of T cell receptor beta chains from one sample in a study of blood T cell repertoires in COVID-19. Sequenced by immunoSEQ multiplex PCR; TCRdb stores in-frame clones only, minus some. The sample yields some 250,000 clones, over 65% seen once. The specimen sequenced was peripheral blood. Every receptor here comes from a woman aged 80 or over with acute or convalescent COVID-19. Both conserved end residues are part of each CDR3. Fields, in order: D gene, V gene, clone size, J gene, CDR3 DNA, CDR3 protein. D genes are given only for firm matches. A clone size is listed for some rows: how often the clone was seen (once, few, many), or a class if it is expanded.

NA	TRBV5-1	once	TRBJ2-5	TGCGCCAGCAGCTTGGCCCTGGGACTCCTCCCCCAAGAGACCCAGTACTTC	CASSLALGLLPQETQYF
NA	TRBV6-5	NA	TRBJ1-1	TGTGCCAGCAAAAGGGAACTAGTGAACACTGAAGCTTTCTTT	CASKRELVNTEAFF
NA	TRBV6-6	NA	TRBJ1-1	TGTGCCAGCAGTTTAGTGACAGGTTGGGGTACTGAAGCTTTCTTT	CASSLVTGWGTEAFF
TRBD1	TRBV29-1	few	TRBJ1-5	TGCAGCGTAGGACAGGGGAGCAATCAGCCCCAGCATTTT	CSVGQGSNQPQHF
TRBD1	TRBV6-5	few	TRBJ1-4	TGTGCCAGCAGCCGCCGGGACAGTTTAAAGACAAAACTGTTTTTT	CASSRRDSLKTKLFF
NA	TRBV21-1	NA	TRBJ2-2	TGTGCCAGCCCTCTATTTGCCGGCCGGGACAGGGGGGTCCTACGGGAGCTGTTTTTT	CASPLFAGRDRGVLRELFF
NA	TRBV20-1	many	TRBJ2-3	TGCAGTGCTAGTCGGTTGTATTTTAGCACAGATACGCAGTATTTT	CSASRLYFSTDTQYF
NA	TRBV7-3	NA	TRBJ1-1	TGTGCCAGCAGCCCCAATGGCGGCACTGAAGCTTTCTTT	CASSPNGGTEAFF
TRBD2	TRBV19	NA	TRBJ2-2	TGTGCCAGTAGCCCGACTAGCGGGAGGAACACCGGGGAGCTGTTTTTT	CASSPTSGRNTGELFF
NA	TRBV5-1	once	TRBJ2-2	TGCGCCAGCAGCTTACGGGGGGCGGTCACCGGGGAGCTGTTTTTT	CASSLRGAVTGELFF
TRBD1	TRBV28	NA	TRBJ2-7	TGTGCCAGCAGATCTTCCGGGACAGGGGGTTTCGAGCAGTACTTC	CASRSSGTGGFEQYF
TRBD1	TRBV6-5	NA	TRBJ2-1	TGTGCCGCAGGAGAGACAGGGGGTATTGAGCAGTTCTTC	CAAGETGGIEQFF
NA	TRBV3-1/TRBV3-2	NA	TRBJ1-5	TGTGCCAGCAGCCAACAGACAAATCAGCCCCAGCATTTT	CASSQQTNQPQHF
TRBD1	TRBV11-2	NA	TRBJ2-7	TGTGCCAGCAGCCGGGACAGGGCTAACGAGCAGTACTTC	CASSRDRANEQYF
TRBD1	TRBV5-4	NA	TRBJ1-4	TGTGCCAGCAGCCCAGGGGGCGCGGAGGATGAAAAACTGTTTTTT	CASSPGGAEDEKLFF
NA	TRBV2	NA	TRBJ1-1	TGTGCCAGCTTGTCAGGGTACACTGAAGCTTTCTTT	CASLSGYTEAFF
NA	TRBV12-5	once	TRBJ1-1	TGTGCTAGTCACCTAGGGGCAAGCACTGAAGCTTTCTTT	CASHLGASTEAFF
TRBD2	TRBV7-3	few	TRBJ2-3	TGTGCCAGCAGCCTCCGCCCTGGGGGGGGGACGCAGTATTTT	CASSLRPGGGTQYF
TRBD1	TRBV5-1	NA	TRBJ1-1	TGCGCCAGCAAATGGGACAGGGTAGATGAAGCTTTCTTT	CASKWDRVDEAFF
NA	TRBV28	few	TRBJ1-5	TGTGCCAGCAGTTTATCTTATCGGGCAGGGATCCAGCCCCAGCATTTT	CASSLSYRAGIQPQHF
NA	TRBV9	few	TRBJ1-1	TGTGCCAGCAGCGTAGCACCAGGGCAGGGGACTGAAGCTTTCTTT	CASSVAPGQGTEAFF
NA	TRBV5-1	once	TRBJ1-2	TGCGCCAGCAGCTTGGCCTCGGGGTTCGGGGGCTACACCTTC	CASSLASGFGGYTF
NA	TRBV6-1	NA	TRBJ2-1	TGTGCCAGCAGTGAAGATGACAGTTACAATGAGCAGTTCTTC	CASSEDDSYNEQFF
TRBD1	TRBV5-1	few	TRBJ2-7	TGCGCCAGCAGTTTGCAGGGGGTGGGCGAGCAGTACTTC	CASSLQGVGEQYF
NA	TRBV10-3	NA	TRBJ2-7	TGTGCCATCAGTGATTCGGGTTCCCCCTACGAGCAGTACTTC	CAISDSGSPYEQYF
NA	TRBV7-9	NA	TRBJ1-3	TGTGCCAGCAGCCCGGGGGTATCGGGAAACACCATATATTTT	CASSPGVSGNTIYF
TRBD1	TRBV7-9	NA	TRBJ1-1	TGTGCCAGCAGCTTAGTAGGACAGGGGGCCCGTAGCACTGAAGCTTTCTTT	CASSLVGQGARSTEAFF
NA	TRBV27	few	TRBJ1-6	TGTGCCAGCAGCCTGCGACAGGCGAGCTCCTATAATTCACCCCTCCACTTT	CASSLRQASSYNSPLHF
NA	TRBV6-5	NA	TRBJ1-5	TGTGCCAGCAGCGCCACGGACAGTCGTCAGCCCCAGCATTTT	CASSATDSRQPQHF
TRBD1	TRBV6-5	once	TRBJ1-2	TGTGCCAGCAGTTTAGACGGACAGGGAAAATATGGCTACACCTTC	CASSLDGQGKYGYTF
TRBD1	TRBV7-9	NA	TRBJ1-2	TGTGCCAGCAGCCCCAACGCAGGGGGTTGGGGCTACACCTTC	CASSPNAGGWGYTF
TRBD1	TRBV19	NA	TRBJ1-2	TGTGCCAGCAGAACTCCCGGGACAGGGAACTATGGCTACACCTTC	CASRTPGTGNYGYTF
TRBD1	TRBV6-5	once	TRBJ2-7	TGTGCCAGCCACGGACAGGGTATAGGGCCCTACGAGCAGTACTTC	CASHGQGIGPYEQYF
NA	TRBV12-5	once	TRBJ1-2	TGTGCTAGTGGTATTGGGCCCCGGGATAACACCTTC	CASGIGPRDNTF
TRBD1	TRBV20-1	NA	TRBJ1-2	TGCAGTGCTAGTGAACAGGCAGGGGGCGGGTATGGCTACACCTTC	CSASEQAGGGYGYTF
NA	TRBV11-1	few	TRBJ1-6	TGTGCCAGCAGCTACTTTACGGATTCACCCCTCCACTTT	CASSYFTDSPLHF
TRBD1	TRBV7-2	NA	TRBJ2-7	TGTGCCAGCAGCTTCCCAGAGGGGACAGGGTCGTGGGAGCAGTACTTC	CASSFPEGTGSWEQYF
NA	TRBV6-2/TRBV6-3	many	TRBJ2-1	TGTGCCAGCAGTTACGCGAGGAATGAGCAGTTCTTC	CASSYARNEQFF
NA	TRBV4-3	NA	TRBJ1-2	TGCGCCAGCAGCCAAGACCTTAACTATGGCTACACCTTC	CASSQDLNYGYTF
NA	TRBV6-5	NA	TRBJ1-6	TGTGCCAGCAGTTACAATCGTCCCAATTCACCCCTCCACTTT	CASSYNRPNSPLHF